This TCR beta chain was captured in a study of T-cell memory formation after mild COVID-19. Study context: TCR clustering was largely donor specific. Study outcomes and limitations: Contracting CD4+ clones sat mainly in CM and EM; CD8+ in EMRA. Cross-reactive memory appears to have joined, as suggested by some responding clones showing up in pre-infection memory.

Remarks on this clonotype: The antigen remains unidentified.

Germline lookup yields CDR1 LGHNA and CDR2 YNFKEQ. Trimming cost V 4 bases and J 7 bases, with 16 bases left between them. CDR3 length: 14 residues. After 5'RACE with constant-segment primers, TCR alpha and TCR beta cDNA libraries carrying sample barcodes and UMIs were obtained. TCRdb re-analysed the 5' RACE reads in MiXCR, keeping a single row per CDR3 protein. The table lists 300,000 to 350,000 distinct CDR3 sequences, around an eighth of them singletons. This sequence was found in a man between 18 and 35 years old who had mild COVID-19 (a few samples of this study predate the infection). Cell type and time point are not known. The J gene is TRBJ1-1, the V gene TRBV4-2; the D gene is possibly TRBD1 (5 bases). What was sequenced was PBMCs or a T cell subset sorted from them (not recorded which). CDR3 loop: CASSPPPGQVEAFF. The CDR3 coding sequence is TGTGCCAGCAGCCCCCCGCCCGGACAAGTTGAAGCTTTCTTT.